The clone carrying this T cell receptor (beta chain) appeared a few times. Its matching antigen is unknown. CDR3 length equals 12 residues. The V end was cut by 4 bases, the J end by 1 base, with 5 bases between. From germline, CDR1 is SGHNT and CDR2 YYREEE (reference sequence). The data stem from a study of radiotherapy plus CTLA-4 blockade in lung cancer. Study-wide results and limits: Reported findings show early blood T cell clone dynamics, with interferon-beta, best predicted response.

Profiled with immunoSEQ multiplex PCR; TCRdb holds only in-frame clones, not every one. The sample consists of 90,000 or so clones, 80% to 85% of them appearing once. The source was peripheral blood, collected from a patient treated with radiotherapy plus ipilimumab. This clonotype was sampled from a human donor with non-small cell lung cancer who had stable disease on radiotherapy plus ipilimumab. V gene TRBV5-4 combines with J gene TRBJ1-2; the D is unclear. In DNA form, the CDR3 reads TGTGCCAGCAGCGAGGGTAACTATGGCTACACCTTC. It encodes CASSEGNYGYTF.